These 21 T cell receptor beta chains came from one sample sequenced in a study of cytomegalovirus exposure and HLA in healthy donors. PCR primers comprised 60 Vbeta and 13 Jbeta primers. Some clones are missing from TCRdb's copy, which holds only in-frame ones; the method was immunoSEQ multiplex PCR. Found here are a few hundred thousand clones, around nine tenths of them singletons; the top ten hold roughly 2.1%. Sequencing used PBMCs. These receptors originate from a woman between 18 and 29 years old in good health and CMV-seronegative.

The chain links TRBV18 to TRBJ2-1, with TRBD2 as a possible D gene (6 bases). V lost 0 bases and J 5 bases, leaving 14 bases between the germline ends. CDR3 length: 16 amino acids. CDR1 and CDR2 from the germline V gene are KGHSH and LQKENI. The CDR3 region is CASSPPAGGGDNEQFF. As DNA, the CDR3 is TGTGCCAGCTCACCACCGGCCGGGGGAGGCGACAATGAGCAGTTCTTC.

V usage is TRBV18 and J usage is TRBJ1-1; the D gene is possibly TRBD1 (5 bases). The CDR3 is made up of 13 amino acids. The V gene's germline CDR1 is KGHSH and CDR2 LQKENI. V was shortened by 3 bases and J by 9 bases, with 14 bases between the two germline ends. CDR3 bases: TGTGCCAGCTCACCGGAGGGGATTTGGCAAGCTTTCTTT. It yields the protein CASSPEGIWQAFF.

This clone was seen only a few times. This chain joins TRBV7-9 and TRBJ2-2; TRBD2 matches at 12 bases. The germline gives CDR1 SEHNR, CDR2 FQNEAQ (reference sequence). The junction had 2 bases not matched to a gene; V was cut back by 5 bases and J by 1 base. The CDR3 runs 16 residues. The CDR3 DNA reads TGTGCCAGCAGCCGGACTAGCGGGATGAACACCGGGGAGCTGTTTTTT. It yields the protein CASSRTSGMNTGELFF.

This clone came up once. The V call is TRBV30, the J call TRBJ2-5; a possible D gene is TRBD2 (6 bases). CDR1 is GTSNPN, CDR2 SVGIG, per germline (reference sequence). Trimming removed 0 bases from V and 5 bases from J, with 16 bases in between. The CDR3 is made up of 15 amino acids. The CDR3 region has the DNA TGTGCCTGGAGTGTAGCCTTGGGGGGAGGCGAGACCCAGTACTTC. Encoded protein: CAWSVALGGGETQYF.

This chain links TRBV21-1 with TRBJ2-7; the table's D call TRBD1 went unverified against the DNA. TRBV21-1 is deemed a pseudogene. This CDR3 has 13 amino acids. For the CDR3, the DNA is TGTGCCAGCGGACAGGGGATACCCTACGAGCAGTACTTC. This encodes CASGQGIPYEQYF.

The V and J genes are TRBV28 and TRBJ2-3; the D gene is possibly TRBD1 (7 bases). V lost 3 bases, J lost 6 bases, and 10 bases lay in between. The CDR3 spans 13 residues. Germline V CDR1 and CDR2: MDHEN, SYDVKM. CDR3 residues: CASSLEGADTQYF. The CDR3 nucleotides are TGTGCCAGCAGTTTGGAGGGGGCGGATACGCAGTATTTT.

DNA of the CDR3: TGCGCCAGCAGCACTGAACTAGCGGGGTACGGCTCCTACAATGAGCAGTTCTTC. It codes for CASSTELAGYGSYNEQFF. V usage is TRBV5-1 and J usage is TRBJ2-1; 10 bases fit TRBD2. V shed 4 bases, J shed 0 bases, and the junction held 10 bases outside the gene matches. Looked up from germline, CDR1 is SGHRS and CDR2 is YFSETQ. The CDR3 runs 18 residues.

This clone was seen only a few times. V is TRBV4-1 and J is TRBJ1-5; TRBD1 is a possible D gene (5 bases). Germline V gene sequence: CDR1 MGHRA, CDR2 YSYEKL. This CDR3 has 17 residues. The V end was cut by 5 bases, the J end by 0 bases, with 17 bases between. This CDR3 is CASSDRTGGHSNQPQHF. CDR3 DNA: TGCGCCAGCAGCGACCGTACAGGAGGGCATAGCAATCAGCCCCAGCATTTT.

J is TRBJ2-1 and V is TRBV6-1; D is unresolved. This CDR3 has 12 amino acids. Germline CDR1 and CDR2: MNHNS and SASEGT. V was shortened by 5 bases and J by 12 bases, with 14 bases between the two germline ends. The CDR3 reads CASSLAPPPQFF. CDR3 nucleotide sequence: TGTGCCAGCAGTCTGGCCCCGCCCCCGCAGTTCTTC.

This chain links TRBV5-6 with TRBJ2-5, with a weak D call TRBD2 (5 bases). Trimming shortened V by 2 bases and J by 4 bases, and 12 bases separated the two germline ends. This CDR3 has 14 residues. Germline CDR1 SGHDT, CDR2 YYEEEE. The CDR3 DNA is TGTGCCAGCAGCTTAGGTCCCGCGGGAGAGACCCAGTACTTC. Translation: CASSLGPAGETQYF.

The V call is TRBV2, the J call TRBJ2-3; 7 bases map to TRBD2. Germline V CDR1 and CDR2: SNHLY, FYNNEI. The CDR3 length is 15 residues. V was clipped by 7 bases and J by 3 bases; unmatched bases: 10. The CDR3 is CASTQRGGWTDTQYF. Here the CDR3 DNA reads TGTGCCAGCACCCAAAGGGGAGGGTGGACAGATACGCAGTATTTT.

The chain employs TRBV10-3 and TRBJ1-3, with 7 bases that match TRBD1. The CDR3 has 16 amino acids. CDR1 is ENHRY and CDR2 is SYGVKD in the germline V gene. V lost 4 bases to trimming and J lost 0 bases; unmatched junction nucleotides: 6. The CDR3 region has the DNA TGTGCCATCAGTGCTAGGACAGGAATCTCTGGAAACACCATATATTTT. Protein sequence: CAISARTGISGNTIYF.

CDR3 region: CASSVAQSNTEAFF. The CDR3 coding sequence is TGTGCCAGCAGCGTAGCCCAGTCGAACACTGAAGCTTTCTTT. The chain combines TRBV9 with TRBJ1-1, with D hard to call. CDR1 and CDR2 (germline): SGDLS, YYNGEE. The CDR3 sequence is 14 residues long. Between the trimmed V and J ends, which lost 0 bases and 1 base, there was a span of 7 bases.

This clone is a singleton in its sample. This chain links TRBV10-3 with TRBJ2-5; D might be TRBD1 (5 bases). The V gene's germline CDR1 is ENHRY and CDR2 SYGVKD. The CDR3 totals 13 residues. With 3 bases removed from V and 4 bases from J, the gap between germline ends came to 9 bases. The CDR3 reads CAISEGVSETQYF. DNA of the CDR3: TGTGCCATCAGTGAAGGGGTATCAGAGACCCAGTACTTC.

This chain uses TRBV4-1 with TRBJ2-5; 7 bases align to TRBD2. This CDR3 has 14 amino acids. V lost 1 base to trimming and J lost 5 bases; unmatched junction nucleotides: 4. The germline CDR1 and CDR2 sequences are MGHRA and YSYEKL. The CDR3 loop reads CASSQGSGVETQYF. The CDR3 DNA follows: TGCGCCAGCAGCCAAGGGAGCGGGGTGGAGACCCAGTACTTC.

This chain uses TRBV10-2 with TRBJ1-1; D is unresolved. The V gene's germline CDR1 is WSHSY and CDR2 SAAADI. V was cut by 0 bases and J by 0 bases, with 8 bases left in between. This CDR3 spans 15 amino acids. Here the CDR3 reads CASSESQIMNTEAFF. CDR3 nucleotides: TGCGCCAGCAGTGAGTCGCAGATTATGAACACTGAAGCTTTCTTT.

V and J are TRBV5-8 and TRBJ1-5, with TRBD1 matching over 7 bases. The germline CDR1 and CDR2 sequences are SGHTS and YDEGEE. V shed 1 base, J shed 3 bases, and the junction held 4 bases outside the gene matches. CDR3 length equals 15 residues. The CDR3 protein is CASSLQGEANQPQHF. The CDR3 DNA follows: TGTGCCAGCAGCTTGCAGGGGGAGGCCAATCAGCCCCAGCATTTT.

The rearrangement joins TRBV5-1 to TRBJ1-4, with D perhaps matching TRBD1 (5 bases). The V gene's germline CDR1 is SGHRS and CDR2 YFSETQ. V shed 2 bases and J shed 6 bases, with 17 bases lying between them. The CDR3 runs 16 residues. DNA of the CDR3: TGCGCCAGCAGCTTAAAAGGGGAGGGAGGTCATGAAAAACTGTTTTTT. It is translated as CASSLKGEGGHEKLFF.

This clone appeared once. The chain has TRBV27 and TRBJ2-3; D gene uncertain. Germline V gene lookup returns CDR1 MNHEY and CDR2 SMNVEV (reference sequence). Trimming shortened V by 11 bases and J by 4 bases, and 10 bases separated the two germline ends. This CDR3 has 11 residues. CDR3 DNA: TGTGCCGCACGGGTCGCAGATACGCAGTATTTT. Translating gives CAARVADTQYF.

The chain employs TRBV10-1 and TRBJ2-5; 10 bases agree with TRBD2. CDR1 is WNHNN and CDR2 is SYGVQD in the germline V gene (reference sequence). The V and J ends lost 2 bases and 7 bases, in that order; junction bases with no gene match: 4. The CDR3 is 14 amino acids. CDR3: CASSESGGAGTQYF. CDR3 bases: TGCGCCAGCAGTGAGAGCGGGGGGGCGGGGACCCAGTACTTC.

Remarks on this clone: Additional DNA sequences in this sample encode the identical CDR3. The rearrangement uses TRBV27 and TRBJ2-7, with 7 nucleotides matching TRBD1. CDR1 and CDR2 from the germline V gene are MNHEY and SMNVEV (reference sequence). V was pared by 5 bases and J by 4 bases, with 2 bases of the junction left unmatched. The CDR3 consists of 12 residues. Written as DNA, the CDR3 is TGTGCCAGCAGTCCACAGGGGTACGAGCAGTACTTC. Encoded protein: CASSPQGYEQYF.